These 29 T cell receptor beta chains came from one sample sequenced in a study of T cell responses to AZD1222 COVID-19 vaccine. The table came from immunoSEQ multiplex PCR; TCRdb's copy has only in-frame clones and leaves some out. The data show 150,000 to 200,000 clones, around 95% seen once. Here the sequenced sample was peripheral blood, taken on day 0 of AZD1222 vaccination. The receptors here all came from an adult in good health.

This chain joins TRBV18 and TRBJ1-5; D gene unclear. The V end was cut by 3 bases, the J end by 9 bases, with 21 bases between. This CDR3 is 16 amino acids long. The germline CDR1 and CDR2 sequences are KGHSH and LQKENI. The CDR3 sequence: CASSPPGQSRSGPQHF. The CDR3, as DNA: TGTGCCAGCTCACCTCCCGGGCAGTCCCGGTCGGGGCCCCAGCATTTT.

The V gene is TRBV9, the J gene TRBJ2-3; TRBD2 agrees at 7 bases. This CDR3 has 16 residues. V dropped 0 bases and J dropped 6; count of bases not matched to a gene: 10. Germline CDR1 SGDLS, CDR2 YYNGEE. The DNA for the CDR3 is TGTGCCAGCAGCGTAGGCCGGGACTATCTGATGGATACGCAGTATTTT. This encodes CASSVGRDYLMDTQYF.

V is TRBV19 and J is TRBJ1-6; TRBD1 matches 7 bases. Germline V gene sequence: CDR1 LNHDA, CDR2 SQIVND (reference sequence). After removal of 8 bases from V and 7 bases from J, the junction contained 5 bases not matched to a gene. The CDR3 has 13 amino acids. The CDR3 loop reads CASGQGGNSPLHF. The DNA for the CDR3 is TGTGCCAGTGGTCAGGGGGGGAATTCACCCCTCCACTTT. The whole variable domain, filled in from reference TRBV19 and TRBJ1-6, reads DGGITQSPKYLFRKEGQNVTLSCEQNLNHDAMYWYRQDPGQGLRLIYYSQIVNDFQKGDIAEGYSVSREKKESFPLTVTSAQKNPTAFYLCASGQGGNSPLHFGNGTRLTVT.

This chain connects TRBV3-1 (or the pseudogene TRBV3-2) to TRBJ2-5; 12 bases match TRBD2. Germline values: CDR1 LGHDT, CDR2 YNNKEL (reference sequence). The CDR3 runs to 14 residues. Trimming removed 4 bases from V and 11 bases from J; junction bases left unmatched: 8. The CDR3 loop reads CASSPTSGGSSQYF. The CDR3 DNA is TGTGCCAGCAGCCCTACTAGCGGGGGGTCCTCGCAGTACTTC.

The rearrangement uses TRBV5-1 and TRBJ1-6, with D possibly TRBD1 on 6 matching bases. V was cut by 0 bases and J by 8 bases, with 12 bases left in between. The germline gives CDR1 SGHRS, CDR2 YFSETQ. This CDR3 is built from 15 residues. The CDR3 DNA reads as TGCGCCAGCAGCTTGGCAGTACAGGGTTATTCACCCCTCCACTTT. Its translation: CASSLAVQGYSPLHF.

The rearrangement uses TRBV11-3 and TRBJ2-1, with D possibly matching TRBD1 (6 bases). CDR1 SGHNT and CDR2 YENEEA come from the germline V gene. Trimming removed 1 base from V and 7 bases from J, with 8 bases in between. CDR3 length: 13 residues. The CDR3 protein is CASSLGTVNEQFF. The CDR3 DNA follows: TGTGCCAGCAGCTTAGGGACAGTTAATGAGCAGTTCTTC.

The chain links TRBV12-5 to TRBJ1-1, with TRBD1 as a possible D gene (5 bases). CDR1 LGHNT and CDR2 FRNRAP come from the germline V gene. V lost 5 bases and J lost 2, with 21 bases in between. This CDR3 region has 17 residues. For the CDR3, the DNA is TGTGCTAGTGGTGGAACCGGGACCCTAAACCGTAACACTGAAGCTTTCTTT. Translated, it gives CASGGTGTLNRNTEAFF. Supplemented by reference TRBV12-5 and TRBJ1-1, the full variable domain reads DARVTQTPRHKVTEMGQEVTMRCQPILGHNTVFWYRQTMMQGLELLAYFRNRAPLDDSGMPKDRFSAEMPDATLATLKIQPSEPRDSAVYFCASGGTGTLNRNTEAFFGQGTRLTVV.

This sequence joins TRBV5-4 and TRBJ1-3; D perhaps matches TRBD1 (6 bases). V lost 2 bases to trimming and J lost 0 bases, with 15 bases between them. This CDR3 contains 17 residues. The germline V gene has CDR1 SGHNT and CDR2 YYREEE (reference sequence). This chain's CDR3 is CASSFAGHRSSGNTIYF. The CDR3 nucleotides read TGTGCCAGCAGCTTTGCGGGACATCGTTCCTCTGGAAACACCATATATTTT.

The chain has TRBV5-5 and TRBJ2-5; D assignment may be TRBD1 or TRBD2 (5 bases each). Germline V gene sequence: CDR1 SGHKS, CDR2 YYEKEE (reference sequence). Trimming stripped 3 bases from V and 4 bases from J, with 16 bases between. This CDR3 comprises 15 residues. As DNA, the CDR3 is TGTGCCAGCAGCTCCCAACCGGGACCGGGAGAGACCCAGTACTTC. It specifies CASSSQPGPGETQYF. Variable domain in full (rest from reference TRBV5-5 and TRBJ2-5): DAGVTQSPTHLIKTRGQQVTLRCSPISGHKSVSWYQQVLGQGPQFIFQYYEKEERGRGNFPDRFSARQFPNYSSELNVNALLLGDSALYLCASSSQPGPGETQYFGPGTRLLVL.

The CDR3: CASSLRASTYNEQFF. DNA for the CDR3: TGTGCCAGCAGCTTAAGGGCCTCTACGTACAATGAGCAGTTCTTC. The J gene is TRBJ2-1, the V gene TRBV7-2; D call uncertain. Trimming took off 2 bases at V and 4 bases at J, with 12 bases between the two ends. Germline CDR1 and CDR2: SGHTA and FQGNSA. The CDR3 contains 15 residues. Looking up the rest from reference TRBV7-2 and TRBJ2-1 gives the full variable domain: GAGVSQSPSNKVTEKGKDVELRCDPISGHTALYWYRQSLGQGLEFLIYFQGNSAPDKSGLPSDRFSAERTGGSVSTLTIQRTQQEDSAVYLCASSLRASTYNEQFFGPGTRLTVL.

V and J are TRBV28 and TRBJ1-6, with a possible D match to TRBD1 (5 bases). CDR1 and CDR2 (germline): MDHEN, SYDVKM. The CDR3 runs to 11 residues. The V end was cut by 2 bases, the J end by 13 bases, with 6 bases between. CDR3: CASSLGGPLHF. The CDR3 DNA is TGTGCCAGCAGTTTAGGGGGGCCCCTCCACTTT.

The V gene is TRBV6-5, the J gene TRBJ2-2, with 7 nucleotides matching TRBD2. From germline, CDR1 is MNHEY and CDR2 SVGAGI. The CDR3 runs to 14 residues. V shed 8 bases, J shed 3 bases, and the junction held 6 bases outside the gene matches. CDR3 residues: CASAISGYTGELFF. The CDR3 DNA sequence: TGTGCCAGCGCAATTAGCGGGTACACCGGGGAGCTGTTTTTT.

V gene TRBV7-9 combines with J gene TRBJ1-4, with D possibly matching TRBD1 (5 bases). V lost 5 bases and J lost 4, with 14 bases in between. CDR1 SEHNR and CDR2 FQNEAQ come from the germline V gene (reference sequence). This CDR3 comprises 15 residues. The CDR3 nucleotides are TGTGCCAGCAGCCGAGGAACACAGGTTAATGAAAAACTGTTTTTT. It encodes CASSRGTQVNEKLFF.

The V call is TRBV15, the J call TRBJ1-1; no clear D gene. From germline, CDR1 is LNHNV and CDR2 YYDKDF (reference sequence). The CDR3 is 13 residues long. The V end was cut by 2 bases, the J end by 1 base, with 5 bases between. For the CDR3, the DNA is TGTGCCACCAGCAGACAGACGAACACTGAAGCTTTCTTT. This sequence encodes CATSRQTNTEAFF. Full variable domain (missing parts from reference TRBV15 and TRBJ1-1): DAMVIQNPRYQVTQFGKPVTLSCSQTLNHNVMYWYQQKSSQAPKLLFHYYDKDFNNEADTPDNFQSRRPNTSFCFLDIRSPGLGDTAMYLCATSRQTNTEAFFGQGTRLTVV.

The chain uses TRBV6-1 and TRBJ1-2; D gene unclear. Germline assignment: CDR1 MNHNS and CDR2 SASEGT. This CDR3 is 13 amino acids long. The V end lost 1 base, the J end lost 8 bases, and 11 bases lay between the germline ends. Here the CDR3 reads CASSEVEGSGYTF. The CDR3 DNA reads TGTGCCAGCAGTGAAGTGGAGGGATCCGGCTACACCTTC.

The rearrangement uses TRBV5-1 and TRBJ1-6; 7 bases line up with TRBD1. Trimming at V came to 2 bases and at J to 5 bases, leaving 1 base not matched to a gene. Germline V gives CDR1 SGHRS, CDR2 YFSETQ. CDR3 length equals 14 residues. CDR3 protein: CASSLTGDNSPLHF. CDR3 DNA: TGCGCCAGCAGCTTAACAGGGGATAATTCACCCCTCCACTTT. Based on the CDR3 plus reference TRBV5-1 and TRBJ1-6, the full variable domain is KAGVTQTPRYLIKTRGQQVTLSCSPISGHRSVSWYQQTPGQGLQFLFEYFSETQRNKGNFPGRFSGRQFSNSRSEMNVSTLELGDSALYLCASSLTGDNSPLHFGNGTRLTVT.

This rearrangement joins TRBV25-1 to TRBJ1-3; D is undetermined. CDR3 length: 14 residues. Per germline, CDR1 MGHDK and CDR2 SYGVNS. Trimming stripped 7 bases from V and 4 bases from J, with 14 bases between. CDR3: CASIGGLFGNTIYF. The CDR3 DNA reads TGTGCCAGCATTGGAGGTTTATTCGGAAACACCATATATTTT.

The chain is built from TRBV5-6 and TRBJ2-7; the D is unclear. Deletions cut 0 bases from V and 3 bases from J, with 13 bases between. There are 15 residues in the CDR3. CDR1 and CDR2 from the germline V gene are SGHDT and YYEEEE. CDR3 nucleotide sequence: TGTGCCAGCAGCTTGGAAGGACGCATCGACTACGAGCAGTACTTC. As protein: CASSLEGRIDYEQYF.

The gene calls are TRBV10-2 and TRBJ2-7, with D maybe TRBD2 (6 bases). This CDR3 contains 16 residues. Per germline, CDR1 WSHSY and CDR2 SAAADI. The V end lost 6 bases, the J end lost 5 bases, and 23 bases lay between the germline ends. CDR3 nucleotide sequence: TGCGCCAGCAGGGGCCGGGAGTACCGCCGCACAGACGAGCAGTACTTC. Its protein is CASRGREYRRTDEQYF.

The chain has TRBV3-1 (or the pseudogene TRBV3-2) and TRBJ1-5; TRBD1 matches at 7 bases. The germline CDR1 and CDR2 sequences are LGHDT and YNNKEL (reference sequence). V shed 1 base and J 4 bases; nucleotides not matched to a gene: 7. The CDR3 is 16 residues long. The CDR3 loop reads CASSQGWTGGNQPQHF. CDR3 coding DNA: TGTGCCAGCAGCCAAGGGTGGACAGGCGGGAATCAGCCCCAGCATTTT.

The chain joins TRBV27 to TRBJ2-7; no definite D call. Trimming pared 8 bases from V and 3 bases from J, leaving 8 bases between. Germline V lookup: CDR1 MNHEY, CDR2 SMNVEV (reference sequence). This CDR3 has 11 amino acids. The CDR3 DNA reads TGTGCCAGCGGCTGGGTCTACGAGCAGTACTTC. It encodes CASGWVYEQYF.

The chain couples TRBV28 to TRBJ1-2; possibly TRBD1 for D (5 bases). Germline loops: CDR1 MDHEN, CDR2 SYDVKM. With 6 bases removed from V and 4 bases from J, the gap between germline ends came to 15 bases. The CDR3 length is 14 residues. The CDR3 loop reads CASRLPRGLYGYTF. In nucleotides, the CDR3 is TGTGCCAGCAGACTACCTAGGGGTCTCTATGGCTACACCTTC.

The genes are TRBV19 and TRBJ2-1, with 8 bases aligning to TRBD1. This CDR3 spans 16 amino acids. CDR1 is LNHDA and CDR2 is SQIVND in the germline V gene (reference sequence). The V and J ends lost 4 bases and 2 bases, in that order; junction bases with no gene match: 7. In DNA form, the CDR3 reads TGTGCCAGTAGTACGGACAGGGCAGGGGCCTACAATGAGCAGTTCTTC. It encodes CASSTDRAGAYNEQFF.

This clone was seen ten or more times. The chain employs TRBV19 and TRBJ2-7; TRBD2 matches at 8 bases. Trimming cost V 9 bases and J 4 bases; bases outside gene matches: 11. Germline V lookup: CDR1 LNHDA, CDR2 SQIVND (reference sequence). This CDR3 contains 14 residues. CDR3 DNA: TGTGCCAGCCATGACAGCGGGAGTAAATACGAGCAGTACTTC. The encoded protein is CASHDSGSKYEQYF.

The rearrangement links TRBV27 to TRBJ1-5, with TRBD1 matching over 8 bases. Germline CDR1 reads MNHEY; CDR2 reads SMNVEV (reference sequence). There are 14 residues in the CDR3. The V gene end was trimmed by 4 bases and the J gene end by 6 bases; junction bases not matched to a gene: 5. CDR3 amino acids: CASSSRTGSQPQHF. DNA of the CDR3: TGTGCCAGCAGTTCCCGGACAGGGAGTCAGCCCCAGCATTTT.

This chain uses TRBV5-4 with TRBJ1-2; maybe TRBD1 (6 bases). CDR1 and CDR2 from the germline V gene are SGHNT and YYREEE (reference sequence). The V and J ends lost 0 bases and 6 bases respectively, with 6 bases between them. The CDR3 covers 12 residues. As DNA, the CDR3 is TGTGCCAGCAGCTTGGAGGGGGATGGCTACACCTTC. Translation gives CASSLEGDGYTF. Complete variable domain (other parts from reference TRBV5-4 and TRBJ1-2): ETGVTQSPTHLIKTRGQQVTLRCSSQSGHNTVSWYQQALGQGPQFIFQYYREEENGRGNFPPRFSGLQFPNYSSELNVNALELDDSALYLCASSLEGDGYTFGSGTRLTVV.

This clone appeared a single time. The V and J genes are TRBV3-1 (or the pseudogene TRBV3-2) and TRBJ1-6; D may be TRBD1 (5 bases). The CDR3 has 14 residues. Germline assignment: CDR1 LGHDT and CDR2 YNNKEL (reference sequence). The V end was cut by 1 base, the J end by 9 bases, with 10 bases between. CDR3 amino acids: CASSQVGGSSPLHF. The CDR3 DNA follows: TGTGCCAGCAGCCAAGTCGGGGGGTCTTCACCCCTCCACTTT.

The chain combines TRBV6-5 with TRBJ1-6; 7 nucleotides align to TRBD1. The germline CDR1 and CDR2 sequences are MNHEY and SVGAGI. J gave up 9 bases and V 4 bases, and 12 bases lay outside the gene matches. This CDR3 comprises 16 residues. The CDR3 DNA sequence: TGTGCCAGCAGTTCGCCTTCACAGGGGATGGGTTCACCCCTCCACTTT. It encodes CASSSPSQGMGSPLHF.

This clone was picked up one time. The CDR3 DNA reads TGTGCCAGCAGCACCCTGCGGGGTCAGTCTAATGAAAAACTGTTTTTT. It encodes CASSTLRGQSNEKLFF. This chain connects TRBV7-9 to TRBJ1-4; the D is unclear. Germline loops: CDR1 SEHNR, CDR2 FQNEAQ (reference sequence). This CDR3 is built from 16 residues. Deletions cut 5 bases from V and 3 bases from J, with 16 bases between. The full variable domain, in which reference TRBV7-9 and TRBJ1-4 provide the parts outside the CDR3, is DTGVSQNPRHKITKRGQNVTFRCDPISEHNRLYWYRQTLGQGPEFLTYFQNEAQLEKSRLLSDRFSAERPKGSFSTLEIQRTEQGDSAMYLCASSTLRGQSNEKLFFGSGTQLSVL.